This T cell receptor beta chain was retrieved from a study of blood T cells in healthy people across ages. Study-wide results and limits: The percentage of naive T cells correlated strongly with TCR beta diversity.

Each sample provided at least 6 micrograms of extracted total RNA. In regard to this clonotype: Its antigen is as yet unknown.

Germline V CDR1 and CDR2: SGHTA, FQGNSA. Trimming removed 1 base from V and 15 bases from J; junction bases left unmatched: 21. The CDR3 is 18 residues long. A second PCR, run for about 7 to 11 cycles, used a sample-barcoded 5' primer plus a J-beta primer mix. Every sample gave at least 2.5 million paired-end reads containing CDR3. TCRdb analysed the 5' RACE reads with MiXCR anew, one entry per CDR3 protein. This sample carries about 780,000 distinct CDR3 sequences, roughly 46% of them seen once, and the ten largest clones take 15% to 20%. This receptor was obtained from a man older than 75 in good health. Source material: blood. This chain joins TRBV7-2 and TRBJ2-4, with 10 positions matching TRBD2. The CDR3 nucleotides read TGTGCCAGCAGCTTAGATTTCCGGGGACTAGCGAGCTCCTACGAGCGGTACTTC. Encoded protein: CASSLDFRGLASSYERYF.